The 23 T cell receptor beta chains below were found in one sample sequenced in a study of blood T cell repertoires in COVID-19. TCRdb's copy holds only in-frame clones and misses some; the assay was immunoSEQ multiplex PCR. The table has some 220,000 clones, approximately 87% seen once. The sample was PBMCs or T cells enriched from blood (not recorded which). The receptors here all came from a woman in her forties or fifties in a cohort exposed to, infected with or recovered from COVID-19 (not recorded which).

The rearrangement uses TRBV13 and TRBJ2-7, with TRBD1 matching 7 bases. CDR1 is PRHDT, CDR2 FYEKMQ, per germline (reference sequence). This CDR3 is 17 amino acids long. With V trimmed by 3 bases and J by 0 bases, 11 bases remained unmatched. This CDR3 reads CASSFGTVEINSYEQYF. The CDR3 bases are TGTGCCAGCAGCTTCGGGACAGTTGAGATTAACTCCTACGAGCAGTACTTC.

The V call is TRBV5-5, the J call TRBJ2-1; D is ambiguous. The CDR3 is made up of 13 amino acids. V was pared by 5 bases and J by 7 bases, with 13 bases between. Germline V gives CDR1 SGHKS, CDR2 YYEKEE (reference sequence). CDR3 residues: CASRQTRTNEQFF. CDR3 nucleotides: TGTGCCAGCAGACAGACGAGAACTAATGAGCAGTTCTTC.

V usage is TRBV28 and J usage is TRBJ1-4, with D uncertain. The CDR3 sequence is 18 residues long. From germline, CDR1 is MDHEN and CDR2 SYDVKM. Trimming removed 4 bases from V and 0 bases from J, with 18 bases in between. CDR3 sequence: CASSSPTGIPATNEKLFF. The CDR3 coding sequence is TGTGCCAGCAGTTCCCCGACCGGGATCCCTGCAACTAATGAAAAACTGTTTTTT.

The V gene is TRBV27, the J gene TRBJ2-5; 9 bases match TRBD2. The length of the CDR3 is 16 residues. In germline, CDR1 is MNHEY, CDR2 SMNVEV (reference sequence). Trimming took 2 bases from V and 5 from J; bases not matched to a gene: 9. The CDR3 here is CASSLGRGGASETQYF. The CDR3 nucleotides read TGTGCCAGCAGTTTAGGGCGGGGGGGTGCGTCGGAGACCCAGTACTTC.

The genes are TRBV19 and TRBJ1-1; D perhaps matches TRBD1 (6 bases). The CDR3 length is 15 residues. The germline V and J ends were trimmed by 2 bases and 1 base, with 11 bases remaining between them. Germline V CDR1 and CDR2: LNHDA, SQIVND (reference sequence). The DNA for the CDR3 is TGTGCCAGTAGTATACGACGCAGGGGGAACACTGAAGCTTTCTTT. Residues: CASSIRRRGNTEAFF.

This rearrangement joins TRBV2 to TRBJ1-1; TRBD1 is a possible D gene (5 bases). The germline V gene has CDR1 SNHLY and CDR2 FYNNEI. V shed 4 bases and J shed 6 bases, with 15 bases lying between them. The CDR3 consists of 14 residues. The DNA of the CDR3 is TGTGCCAGCAGTGCGGGCAGGGCGATATCTGAAGCTTTCTTT. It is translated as CASSAGRAISEAFF. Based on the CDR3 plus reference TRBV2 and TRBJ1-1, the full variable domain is EPEVTQTPSHQVTQMGQEVILRCVPISNHLYFYWYRQILGQKVEFLVSFYNNEISEKSEIFDDQFSVERPDGSNFTLKIRSTKLEDSAMYFCASSAGRAISEAFFGQGTRLTVV.

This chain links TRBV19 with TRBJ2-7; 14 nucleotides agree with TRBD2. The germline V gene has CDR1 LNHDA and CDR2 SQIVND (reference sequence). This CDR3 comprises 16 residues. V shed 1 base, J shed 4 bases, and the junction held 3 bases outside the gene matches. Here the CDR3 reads CASSIVGTSGGYEQYF. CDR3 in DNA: TGTGCCAGTAGTATAGTAGGGACTAGCGGGGGTTACGAGCAGTACTTC.

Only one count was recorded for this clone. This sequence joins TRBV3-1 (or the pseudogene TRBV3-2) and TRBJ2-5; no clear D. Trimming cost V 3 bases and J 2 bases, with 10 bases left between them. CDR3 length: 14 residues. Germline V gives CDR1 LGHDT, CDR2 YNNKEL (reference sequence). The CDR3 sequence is CASSQGWPQETQYF. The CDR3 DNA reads TGTGCCAGCAGCCAGGGCTGGCCACAAGAGACCCAGTACTTC.

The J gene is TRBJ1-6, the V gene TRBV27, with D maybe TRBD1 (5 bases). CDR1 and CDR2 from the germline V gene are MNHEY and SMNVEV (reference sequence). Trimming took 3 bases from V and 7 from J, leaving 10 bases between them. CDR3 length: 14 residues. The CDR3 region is CASSLRQSNSPLHF. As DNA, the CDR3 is TGTGCCAGCAGTTTGAGACAGAGCAATTCACCCCTCCACTTT.

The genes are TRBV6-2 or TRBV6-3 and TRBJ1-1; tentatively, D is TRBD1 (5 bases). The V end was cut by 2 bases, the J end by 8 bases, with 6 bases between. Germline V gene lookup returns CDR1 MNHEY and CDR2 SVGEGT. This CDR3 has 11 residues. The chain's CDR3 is CASSYRQEAFF. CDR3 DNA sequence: TGTGCCAGCAGTTACCGACAGGAAGCTTTCTTT.

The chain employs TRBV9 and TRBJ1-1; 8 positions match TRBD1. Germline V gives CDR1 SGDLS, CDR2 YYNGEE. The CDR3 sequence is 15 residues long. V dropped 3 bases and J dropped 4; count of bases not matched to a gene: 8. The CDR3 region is CASSATGGPFTEAFF. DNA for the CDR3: TGTGCCAGCAGCGCCACAGGGGGTCCTTTCACTGAAGCTTTCTTT.

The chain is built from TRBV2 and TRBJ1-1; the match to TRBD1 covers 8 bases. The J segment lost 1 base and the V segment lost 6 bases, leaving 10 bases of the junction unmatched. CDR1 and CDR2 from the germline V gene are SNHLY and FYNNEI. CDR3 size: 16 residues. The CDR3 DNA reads TGTGCCAGCAGCTTCTTTCTGACAGGGGAGAACACTGAAGCTTTCTTT. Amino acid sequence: CASSFFLTGENTEAFF.

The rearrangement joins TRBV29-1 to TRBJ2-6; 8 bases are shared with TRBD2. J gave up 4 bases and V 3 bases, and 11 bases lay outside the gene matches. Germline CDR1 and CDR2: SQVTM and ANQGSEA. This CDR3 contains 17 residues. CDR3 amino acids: CSVEDPGGATGANVLTF. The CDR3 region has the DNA TGCAGCGTTGAGGACCCCGGGGGGGCGACAGGGGCCAACGTCCTGACTTTC.

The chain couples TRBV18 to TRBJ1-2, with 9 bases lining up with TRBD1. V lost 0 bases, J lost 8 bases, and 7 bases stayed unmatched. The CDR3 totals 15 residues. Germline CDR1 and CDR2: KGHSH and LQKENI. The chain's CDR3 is CASSPPAGQGSGYTF. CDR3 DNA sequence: TGTGCCAGCTCACCACCTGCGGGACAGGGTTCCGGCTACACCTTC. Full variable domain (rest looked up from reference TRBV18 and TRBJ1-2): NAGVMQNPRHLVRRRGQEARLRCSPMKGHSHVYWYRQLPEEGLKFMVYLQKENIIDESGMPKERFSAEFPKEGPSILRIQQVVRGDSAAYFCASSPPAGQGSGYTFGSGTRLTVV.

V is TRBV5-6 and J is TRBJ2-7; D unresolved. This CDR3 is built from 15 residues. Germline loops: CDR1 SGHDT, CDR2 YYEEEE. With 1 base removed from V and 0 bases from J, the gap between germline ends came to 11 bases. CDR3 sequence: CASSLRGSSSYEQYF. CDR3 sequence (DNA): TGTGCCAGCAGCTTGAGAGGATCAAGCTCCTACGAGCAGTACTTC.

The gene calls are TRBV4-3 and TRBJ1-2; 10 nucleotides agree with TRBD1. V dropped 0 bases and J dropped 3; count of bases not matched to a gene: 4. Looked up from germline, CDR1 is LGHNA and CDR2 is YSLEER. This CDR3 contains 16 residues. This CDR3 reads CASSQDYGTGDYGYTF. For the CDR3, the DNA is TGCGCCAGCAGCCAAGATTACGGGACAGGGGACTATGGCTACACCTTC.

CDR3: CASSQPGTGGNYGYTF. For the CDR3, the DNA is TGTGCCAGCAGCCAACCCGGGACAGGGGGTAACTATGGCTACACCTTC. The J gene is TRBJ1-2, the V gene TRBV6-2 or TRBV6-3; 11 bases line up with TRBD1. Germline lookup yields CDR1 MNHEY and CDR2 SVGEGT. This CDR3 spans 16 amino acids. J lost 1 base, V lost 6 bases, and 7 bases had no gene match.

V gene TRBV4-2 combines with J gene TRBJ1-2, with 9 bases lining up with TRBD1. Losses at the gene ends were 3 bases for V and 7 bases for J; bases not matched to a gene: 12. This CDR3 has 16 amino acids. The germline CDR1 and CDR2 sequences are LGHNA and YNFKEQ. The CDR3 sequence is CASSQGRTGGASGYTF. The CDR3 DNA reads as TGTGCCAGCAGCCAGGGACGAACAGGGGGCGCATCTGGCTACACCTTC.

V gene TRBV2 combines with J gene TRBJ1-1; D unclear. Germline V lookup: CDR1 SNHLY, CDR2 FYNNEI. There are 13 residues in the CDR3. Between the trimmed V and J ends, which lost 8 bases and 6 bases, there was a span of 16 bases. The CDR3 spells CASLLGVSAEAFF. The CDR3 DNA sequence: TGTGCCAGCCTGCTCGGGGTATCGGCTGAAGCTTTCTTT.

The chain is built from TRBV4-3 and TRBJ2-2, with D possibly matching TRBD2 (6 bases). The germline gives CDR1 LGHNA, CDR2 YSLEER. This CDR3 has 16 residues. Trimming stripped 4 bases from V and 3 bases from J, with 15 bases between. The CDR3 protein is CASSLRSSGYTGELFF. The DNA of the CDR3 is TGCGCCAGCAGCCTCCGTTCGAGCGGGTACACCGGGGAGCTGTTTTTT.

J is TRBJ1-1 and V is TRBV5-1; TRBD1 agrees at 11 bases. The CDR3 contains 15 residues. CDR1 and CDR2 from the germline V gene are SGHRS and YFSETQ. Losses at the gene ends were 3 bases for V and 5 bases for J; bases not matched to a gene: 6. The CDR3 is CASSYRGQGETEAFF. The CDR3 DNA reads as TGCGCCAGCAGCTACCGGGGACAGGGGGAAACTGAAGCTTTCTTT. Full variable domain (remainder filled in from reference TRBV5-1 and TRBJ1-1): KAGVTQTPRYLIKTRGQQVTLSCSPISGHRSVSWYQQTPGQGLQFLFEYFSETQRNKGNFPGRFSGRQFSNSRSEMNVSTLELGDSALYLCASSYRGQGETEAFFGQGTRLTVV.

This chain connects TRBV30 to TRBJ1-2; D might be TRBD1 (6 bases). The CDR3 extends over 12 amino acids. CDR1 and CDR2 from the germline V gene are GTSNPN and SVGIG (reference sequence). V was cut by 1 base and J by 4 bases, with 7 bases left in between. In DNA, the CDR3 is TGTGCCTGGAGTGGGGACACCTATGGCTACACCTTC. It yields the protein CAWSGDTYGYTF.

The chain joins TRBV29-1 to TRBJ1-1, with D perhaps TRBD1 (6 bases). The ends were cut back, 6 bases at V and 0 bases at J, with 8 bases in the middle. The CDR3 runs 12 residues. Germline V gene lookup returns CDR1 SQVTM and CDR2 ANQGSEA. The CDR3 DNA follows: TGCAGCGTCGGACAGTTGAACACTGAAGCTTTCTTT. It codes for CSVGQLNTEAFF.